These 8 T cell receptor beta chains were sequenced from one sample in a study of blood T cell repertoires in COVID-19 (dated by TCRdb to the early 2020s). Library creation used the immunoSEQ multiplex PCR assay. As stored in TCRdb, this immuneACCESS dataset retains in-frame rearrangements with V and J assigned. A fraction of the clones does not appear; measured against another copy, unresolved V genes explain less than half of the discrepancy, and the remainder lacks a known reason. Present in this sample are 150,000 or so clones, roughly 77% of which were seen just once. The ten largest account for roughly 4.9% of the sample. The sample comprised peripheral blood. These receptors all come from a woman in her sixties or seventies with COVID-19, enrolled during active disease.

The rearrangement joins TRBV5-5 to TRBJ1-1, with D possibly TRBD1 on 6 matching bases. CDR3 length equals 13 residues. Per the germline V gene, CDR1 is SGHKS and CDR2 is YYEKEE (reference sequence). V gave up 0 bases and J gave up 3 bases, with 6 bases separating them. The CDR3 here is CASSLAGDTEAFF. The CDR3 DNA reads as TGTGCCAGCAGCTTGGCAGGGGACACTGAAGCTTTCTTT.

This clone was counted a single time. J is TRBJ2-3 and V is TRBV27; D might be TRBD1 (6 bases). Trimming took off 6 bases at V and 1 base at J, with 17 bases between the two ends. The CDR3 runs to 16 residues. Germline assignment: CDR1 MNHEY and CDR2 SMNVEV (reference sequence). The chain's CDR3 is CASSTLGTFGTDTQYF. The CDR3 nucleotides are TGTGCCAGCAGCACCCTGGGGACATTTGGCACAGATACGCAGTATTTT.

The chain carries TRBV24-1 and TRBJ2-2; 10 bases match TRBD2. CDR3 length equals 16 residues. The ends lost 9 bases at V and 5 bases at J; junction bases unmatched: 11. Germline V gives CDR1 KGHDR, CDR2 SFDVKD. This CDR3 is CATSRTSGIRTGELFF. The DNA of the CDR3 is TGTGCCACCTCCAGGACTAGCGGCATAAGGACCGGGGAGCTGTTTTTT.

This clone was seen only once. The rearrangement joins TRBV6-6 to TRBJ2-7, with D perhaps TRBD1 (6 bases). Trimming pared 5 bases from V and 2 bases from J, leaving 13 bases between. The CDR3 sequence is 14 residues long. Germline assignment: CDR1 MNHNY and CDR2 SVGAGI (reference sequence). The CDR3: CASSPDSLAYEQYF. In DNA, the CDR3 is TGTGCCAGCAGTCCGGACAGCCTGGCCTACGAGCAGTACTTC.

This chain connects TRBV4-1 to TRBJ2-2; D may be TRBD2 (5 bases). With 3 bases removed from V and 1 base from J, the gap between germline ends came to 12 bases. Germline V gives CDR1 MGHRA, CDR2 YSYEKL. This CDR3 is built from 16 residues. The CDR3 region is CASSQAAGLNTGELFF. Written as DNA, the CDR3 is TGCGCCAGCAGCCAGGCCGCGGGTCTGAACACCGGGGAGCTGTTTTTT.

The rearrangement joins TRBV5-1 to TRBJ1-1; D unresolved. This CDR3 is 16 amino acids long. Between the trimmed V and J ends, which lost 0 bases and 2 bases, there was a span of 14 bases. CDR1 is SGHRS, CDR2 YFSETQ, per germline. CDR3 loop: CASSLAHFQANTEAFF. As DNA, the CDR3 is TGCGCCAGCAGCTTGGCCCATTTCCAGGCCAACACTGAAGCTTTCTTT.

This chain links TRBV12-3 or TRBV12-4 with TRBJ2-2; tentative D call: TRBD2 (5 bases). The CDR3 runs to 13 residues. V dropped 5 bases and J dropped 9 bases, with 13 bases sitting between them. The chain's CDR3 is CASSGAAARELFF. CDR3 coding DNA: TGTGCCAGCAGTGGAGCGGCGGCACGGGAGCTGTTTTTT.

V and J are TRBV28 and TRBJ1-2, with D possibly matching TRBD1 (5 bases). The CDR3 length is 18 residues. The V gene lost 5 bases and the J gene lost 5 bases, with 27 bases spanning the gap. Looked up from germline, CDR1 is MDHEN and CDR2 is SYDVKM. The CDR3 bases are TGTGCCAGCAGTACCGGGACGACGTCTGCTCTCGGGGGGTATGGCTACACCTTC. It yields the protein CASSTGTTSALGGYGYTF.